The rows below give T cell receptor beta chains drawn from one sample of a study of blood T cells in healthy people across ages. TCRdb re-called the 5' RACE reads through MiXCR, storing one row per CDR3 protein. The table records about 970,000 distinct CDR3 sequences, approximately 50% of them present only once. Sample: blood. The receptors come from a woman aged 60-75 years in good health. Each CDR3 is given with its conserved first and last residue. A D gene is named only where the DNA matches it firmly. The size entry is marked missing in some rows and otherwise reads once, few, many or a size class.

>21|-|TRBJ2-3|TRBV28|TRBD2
CASRPYLASGLAGGRLDTQYF
TGTGCCAGCAGGCCCTATCTCGCCTCGGGACTAGCGGGAGGGCGGCTGGATACGCAGTATTTT
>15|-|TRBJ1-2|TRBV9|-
CASSPESTPLYGYTF
TGTGCCAGCAGCCCGGAAAGCACCCCCCTTTATGGCTACACCTTC
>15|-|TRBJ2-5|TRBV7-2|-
CASSFRMSGPETQYF
TGTGCCAGCAGCTTTCGAATGTCTGGGCCAGAGACCCAGTACTTC
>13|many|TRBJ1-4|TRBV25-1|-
CASSDTGGEKLFF
TGTGCCAGCAGTGATACGGGAGGGGAAAAACTGTTTTTT
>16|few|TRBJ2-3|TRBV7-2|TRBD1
CASSPWTGGDTDTQYF
TGTGCCAGCAGCCCCTGGACAGGGGGGGACACAGATACGCAGTATTTT
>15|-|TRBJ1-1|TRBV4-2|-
CASSPAVAVYTEAFF
TGTGCCAGCAGCCCAGCGGTCGCGGTTTATACTGAAGCTTTCTTT
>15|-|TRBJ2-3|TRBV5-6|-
CASSFGTGSVDTQYF
TGTGCCAGCAGCTTCGGGACGGGGAGCGTAGATACGCAGTATTTT
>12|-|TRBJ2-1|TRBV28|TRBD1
CASTVPGQEQFF
TGTGCCAGCACTGTCCCGGGACAGGAGCAGTTCTTC
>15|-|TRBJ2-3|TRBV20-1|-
CSASRKPIRTDTQYF
TGCAGTGCCTCAAGAAAACCGATACGCACAGATACGCAGTATTTT
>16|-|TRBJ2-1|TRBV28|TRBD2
CVSKGTSPSYYNEQFF
TGTGTCAGCAAAGGGACTAGCCCTTCGTATTACAATGAGCAGTTCTTC
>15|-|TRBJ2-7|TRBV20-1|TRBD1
CSAREGTGANYEQYF
TGCAGTGCTAGAGAGGGGACAGGGGCGAACTACGAGCAGTACTTC
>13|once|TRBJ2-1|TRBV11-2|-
CASSLERGLEQFF
TGTGCCAGCAGCTTAGAGAGGGGACTCGAGCAGTTCTTC
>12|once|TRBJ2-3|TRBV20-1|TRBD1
CSARSDRDTQYF
TGCAGTGCTAGATCGGACAGGGATACGCAGTATTTT
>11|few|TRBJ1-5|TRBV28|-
CASSTNQPQHF
TGTGCCAGCAGTACTAATCAGCCCCAGCATTTT
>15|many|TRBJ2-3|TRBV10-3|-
CAISDPSEHTDTQYF
TGTGCCATCAGTGACCCGTCTGAACACACAGATACGCAGTATTTT
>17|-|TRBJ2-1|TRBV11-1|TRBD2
CASSLLIAGIGSGEQFF
TGTGCCAGCAGCTTACTAATAGCGGGAATAGGTTCTGGTGAGCAGTTCTTC
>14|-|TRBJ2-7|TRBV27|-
CASSVHGNPYEQYF
TGTGCCAGCAGTGTCCACGGTAACCCCTACGAGCAGTACTTC
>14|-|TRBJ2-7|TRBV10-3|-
CAISESSVWGEQYF
TGTGCCATCAGTGAGTCTAGCGTTTGGGGTGAGCAGTACTTC
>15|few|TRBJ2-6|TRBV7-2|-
CASPPMNSGANVLTF
TGTGCCAGCCCGCCTATGAACTCTGGGGCCAACGTCCTGACTTTC
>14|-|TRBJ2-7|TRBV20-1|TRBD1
CSADGQALSYEQYF
TGCAGTGCCGACGGACAGGCGCTCTCCTACGAGCAGTACTTC
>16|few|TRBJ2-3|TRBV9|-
CASSVLRDLVRDTQYF
TGTGCCAGCAGCGTATTGCGGGATCTGGTTAGAGATACGCAGTATTTT
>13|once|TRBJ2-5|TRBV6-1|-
CASPEEDQETQYF
TGTGCCAGCCCGGAGGAGGACCAAGAGACCCAGTACTTC
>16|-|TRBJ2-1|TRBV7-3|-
CASSLGTGLPYNEQFF
TGTGCCAGCAGCTTAGGTACAGGGCTTCCCTACAATGAGCAGTTCTTC
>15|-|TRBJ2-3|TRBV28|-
CASGYLTAEADTQYF
TGTGCCAGCGGCTATCTGACGGCAGAGGCAGATACGCAGTATTTT
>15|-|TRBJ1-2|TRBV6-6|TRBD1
CASSPGTGGGNGYTF
TGTGCCAGCAGCCCCGGGACAGGGGGCGGTAATGGCTACACCTTC
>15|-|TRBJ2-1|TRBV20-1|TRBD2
CSASNRREVRNEQFF
TGCAGTGCTAGCAATCGGCGGGAGGTTCGGAATGAGCAGTTCTTC
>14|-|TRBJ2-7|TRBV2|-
CASSYRTDSYEQYF
TGTGCCAGCAGTTACCGGACAGACAGCTACGAGCAGTACTTC
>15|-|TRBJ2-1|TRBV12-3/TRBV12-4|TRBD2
CASSPSGRARDEQFF
TGTGCCAGCAGCCCTAGCGGGAGGGCCAGGGATGAGCAGTTCTTC
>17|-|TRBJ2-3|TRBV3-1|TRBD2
CASSQDPLAGVPGTQYF
TGTGCCAGCAGCCAAGACCCGCTAGCGGGAGTTCCCGGTACGCAGTATTTT
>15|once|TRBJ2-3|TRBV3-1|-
CASSGLGAAGGTQYF
TGTGCCAGCAGCGGCTTAGGGGCCGCCGGAGGGACGCAGTATTTT
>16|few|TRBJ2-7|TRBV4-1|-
CASSRQGRGAPYEQYF
TGCGCCAGCAGCCGCCAGGGAAGGGGAGCCCCCTACGAGCAGTACTTC
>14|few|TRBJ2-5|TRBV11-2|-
CASSPGINQETQYF
TGTGCCAGCAGCCCGGGGATCAACCAAGAGACCCAGTACTTC
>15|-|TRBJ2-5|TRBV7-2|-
CASSLAQDTRETQYF
TGTGCCAGCAGCTTAGCCCAGGACACGCGGGAGACCCAGTACTTC
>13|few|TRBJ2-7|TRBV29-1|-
CSVETTANYEQYF
TGCAGCGTTGAAACGACAGCGAACTACGAGCAGTACTTC
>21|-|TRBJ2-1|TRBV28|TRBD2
CASRRRLGGTSGERSYNEQFF
TGTGCCAGCAGGCGAAGGCTTGGCGGGACTAGCGGGGAACGCTCCTACAATGAGCAGTTCTTC
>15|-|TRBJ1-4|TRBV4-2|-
CATSPTAGSDEKLFF
TGTGCCACCAGCCCGACGGCAGGGTCGGATGAAAAACTGTTTTTT
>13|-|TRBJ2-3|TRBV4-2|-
CASSHPGTDTQYF
TGTGCCAGCAGCCACCCAGGCACAGATACGCAGTATTTT
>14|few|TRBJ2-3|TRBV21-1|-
CATDEPSGADTQYF
TGTGCCACCGACGAGCCCAGTGGTGCAGATACGCAGTATTTT
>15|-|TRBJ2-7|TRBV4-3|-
CASSRARTDSYEQYF
TGCGCCAGCAGCCGAGCTAGGACAGACTCCTACGAGCAGTACTTC
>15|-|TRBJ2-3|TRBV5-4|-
CASSLEAASTDTQYF
TGTGCCAGCAGCTTGGAGGCAGCCAGCACAGATACGCAGTATTTT
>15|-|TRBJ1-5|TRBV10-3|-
CAISESGASNQPQHF
TGTGCCATCAGTGAGTCAGGGGCTAGCAATCAGCCCCAGCATTTT
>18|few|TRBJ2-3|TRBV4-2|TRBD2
CASSQAVTAGGSTDTQYF
TGTGCCAGCAGCCAAGCTGTGACGGCGGGAGGGTCGACAGATACGCAGTATTTT
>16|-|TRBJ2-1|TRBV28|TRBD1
CASTSKGAASYNEQFF
TGTGCCAGCACCTCTAAGGGGGCAGCCTCCTACAATGAGCAGTTCTTC
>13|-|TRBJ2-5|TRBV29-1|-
CSVRLTRQETQYF
TGCAGCGTCCGATTGACACGTCAAGAGACCCAGTACTTC
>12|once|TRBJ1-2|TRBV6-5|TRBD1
CASSYSTGDYTF
TGTGCCAGCAGTTACTCGACAGGGGACTACACCTTC
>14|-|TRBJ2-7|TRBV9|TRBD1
CASSPTDRGFEQYF
TGTGCCAGCAGCCCGACGGACAGGGGTTTCGAGCAGTACTTC
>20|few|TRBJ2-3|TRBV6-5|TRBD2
CASSYLPGQGTSGSRDTQYF
TGTGCCAGCAGTTACTTACCGGGACAGGGGACTAGCGGGAGTAGAGATACGCAGTATTTT
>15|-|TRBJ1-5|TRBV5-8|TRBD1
CASSFEGASNQPQHF
TGTGCCAGCAGTTTCGAGGGGGCAAGCAATCAGCCCCAGCATTTT
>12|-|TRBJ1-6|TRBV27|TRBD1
CASSLQGEPLHF
TGTGCCAGCAGTTTACAGGGGGAACCCCTCCACTTT
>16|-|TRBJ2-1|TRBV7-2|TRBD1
CASSSKQGSAYNEQFF
TGTGCCAGCAGCTCGAAACAGGGGTCGGCCTACAATGAGCAGTTCTTC
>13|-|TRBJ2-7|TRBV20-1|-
CSARGEPAYEQYF
TGCAGTGCTAGAGGGGAGCCCGCGTACGAGCAGTACTTC
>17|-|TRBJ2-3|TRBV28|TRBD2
CASSFRAGVGGTDTQYF
TGTGCCAGCAGTTTTAGAGCGGGAGTAGGTGGCACAGATACGCAGTATTTT
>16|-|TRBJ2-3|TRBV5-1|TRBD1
CASSSTGGFNTDTQYF
TGCGCCAGCAGCTCCACAGGGGGATTTAACACAGATACGCAGTATTTT
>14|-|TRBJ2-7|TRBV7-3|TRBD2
CASKERGSYNEQYF
TGTGCCAGCAAGGAGCGGGGGTCCTACAATGAGCAGTACTTC
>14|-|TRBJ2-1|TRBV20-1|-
CSARTATSYNEQFF
TGCAGTGCTAGGACAGCTACCTCCTACAATGAGCAGTTCTTC
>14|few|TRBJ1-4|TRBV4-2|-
CASSQQGFGEKLFF
TGTGCCAGCAGCCAACAGGGGTTCGGTGAAAAACTGTTTTTT
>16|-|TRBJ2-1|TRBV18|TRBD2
CASSQSSGPTPNEQFF
TGTGCCAGCTCACAATCTAGCGGCCCCACCCCCAATGAGCAGTTCTTC
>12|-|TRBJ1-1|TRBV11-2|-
CASSLNRVGAFF
TGTGCCAGCAGTTTAAACCGGGTCGGGGCTTTCTTT
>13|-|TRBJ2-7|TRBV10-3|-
CAIRRTLEEAQYF
TGTGCCATCAGACGGACCTTAGAAGAGGCCCAGTACTTC